Below, 29 T cell receptor beta chains from the same sample are listed, as sequenced in a study of shared clonotypes between healthy human individuals. Measured with immunoSEQ multiplex PCR; TCRdb has only the in-frame clones, and not every one. Seen here are 450,000 to 700,000 clones, nearly 97% observed once, and the top ten hold less than 0.13%. CD45RO negativity and positive selection for CCR7 defined naive CD8 cells, a population that excluded terminally differentiated effector memory CD45RA+ cells. The sample consisted of naive CD8+ T cells sorted from blood. The receptors stem from a woman aged 25 to 39 in good health.

J is TRBJ2-1 and V is TRBV28, with 7 bases lining up with TRBD2. The CDR3 spans 15 residues. Germline loops: CDR1 MDHEN, CDR2 SYDVKM. With 4 bases clipped from V and 10 bases from J, the junction kept 13 bases outside the gene matches. Here the CDR3 DNA reads TGTGCCAGCAGTTGGCTAGCGGAGCCACCTAGAGAGCAGTTCTTC. It encodes CASSWLAEPPREQFF.

The chain carries TRBV6-5 and TRBJ2-2, with D hard to call. Germline V lookup: CDR1 MNHEY, CDR2 SVGAGI. This CDR3 comprises 15 residues. The V and J ends lost 2 bases and 4 bases respectively, with 11 bases between them. CDR3 DNA: TGTGCCAGCAGTTACACACTCCCTCCCACCGGGGAGCTGTTTTTT. Encoded protein: CASSYTLPPTGELFF.

The CDR3: CASSAGGLEQFF. The CDR3 DNA is TGTGCCAGCAGCGCAGGGGGGCTTGAGCAGTTCTTC. The V gene is TRBV7-9, the J gene TRBJ2-1, with D possibly matching TRBD1 (7 bases). Germline V lookup: CDR1 SEHNR, CDR2 FQNEAQ (reference sequence). This CDR3 has 12 amino acids. The V and J ends lost 5 bases and 9 bases respectively, with 11 bases between them.

V gene TRBV2 combines with J gene TRBJ1-1, with a tentative D call TRBD1 (5 bases). Germline V gene sequence: CDR1 SNHLY, CDR2 FYNNEI. The CDR3 is 15 amino acids. V was pared by 3 bases and J by 4 bases, with 15 bases between. CDR3 DNA: TGTGCCAGCAGTGATCGGGTCAGGGAGGGCACTGAAGCTTTCTTT. The encoded protein is CASSDRVREGTEAFF.

This clone was found once. The chain has TRBV15 and TRBJ1-2, with D maybe TRBD1 (6 bases). The germline V and J ends were trimmed by 1 base and 8 bases, with 14 bases remaining between them. The CDR3 loop spans 14 amino acids. Germline V gene sequence: CDR1 LNHNV, CDR2 YYDKDF (reference sequence). CDR3 in amino acids: CATSRARPGEGYTF. DNA for the CDR3: TGTGCCACCAGCAGAGCCCGCCCAGGGGAAGGCTACACCTTC.

V and J are TRBV28 and TRBJ2-5; D possibly uses TRBD1 or TRBD2 (5 bases each). Trimming stripped 8 bases from V and 4 bases from J, with 20 bases between. The CDR3 extends over 15 amino acids. The V gene's germline CDR1 is MDHEN and CDR2 SYDVKM. The DNA of the CDR3 is TGTGCCAGCCGCTGGGGGATTGGGCGGGTAGAGACCCAGTACTTC. Protein sequence: CASRWGIGRVETQYF. The full variable domain, rest sourced from reference TRBV28 and TRBJ2-5, is DVKVTQSSRYLVKRTGEKVFLECVQDMDHENMFWYRQDPGLGLRLIYFSYDVKMKEKGDIPEGYSVSREKKERFSLILESASTNQTSMYLCASRWGIGRVETQYFGPGTRLLVL.

The V call is TRBV5-6, the J call TRBJ2-7; D gene ambiguous. This CDR3 comprises 14 residues. Trimming pared 2 bases from V and 3 bases from J, leaving 12 bases between. The germline CDR1 and CDR2 sequences are SGHDT and YYEEEE. This CDR3 reads CASSLIQAGYEQYF. CDR3 nucleotides: TGTGCCAGCAGCTTAATCCAGGCAGGCTACGAGCAGTACTTC.

The V and J genes are TRBV5-6 and TRBJ2-1, with 7 bases matching TRBD2. The V segment lost 4 bases and the J segment 6 bases; nucleotides outside the gene matches: 1. Germline CDR1 and CDR2: SGHDT and YYEEEE. The CDR3 consists of 12 residues. The CDR3 DNA sequence: TGTGCCAGCAGCGCGGGGGTCAATGAGCAGTTCTTC. The encoded protein is CASSAGVNEQFF.

The rearrangement joins TRBV4-1 to TRBJ1-1, with 11 bases matching TRBD1. J lost 1 base, V lost 2 bases, and 9 bases had no gene match. Per germline, CDR1 MGHRA and CDR2 YSYEKL. The CDR3 covers 18 residues. This CDR3 is CASSQPPGQGVSNTEAFF. In nucleotides, the CDR3 is TGCGCCAGCAGCCAACCTCCGGGACAGGGGGTTTCGAACACTGAAGCTTTCTTT.

V gene TRBV28 combines with J gene TRBJ1-4; D is unclear. Germline values: CDR1 MDHEN, CDR2 SYDVKM. The CDR3 length is 14 residues. V lost 1 base, J lost 3 bases, and 6 bases lay in between. CDR3 loop: CASSLFQANEKLFF. As DNA, the CDR3 is TGTGCCAGCAGTTTATTCCAGGCTAATGAAAAACTGTTTTTT.

This chain connects TRBV28 to TRBJ1-5, with D tentatively TRBD1 (6 bases). V shed 5 bases and J shed 7 bases, with 15 bases lying between them. Germline CDR1 reads MDHEN; CDR2 reads SYDVKM. The CDR3 is 14 residues long. The CDR3 protein is CASSAQGWGQPQHF. CDR3 bases: TGTGCCAGCAGTGCACAGGGTTGGGGCCAGCCCCAGCATTTT.

V usage is TRBV9 and J usage is TRBJ2-3, with D possibly matching TRBD2 (6 bases). The CDR3 consists of 16 residues. Trimming pared 4 bases from V and 2 bases from J, leaving 17 bases between. From germline, CDR1 is SGDLS and CDR2 YYNGEE. CDR3 DNA sequence: TGTGCCAGCAGCCCCGGGGCTAGCGCTGACACAGATACGCAGTATTTT. Residues: CASSPGASADTDTQYF.

The chain combines TRBV27 with TRBJ2-5; 10 bases map to TRBD2. Losses at the gene ends were 6 bases for V and 5 bases for J; bases not matched to a gene: 9. The CDR3 loop spans 15 amino acids. In germline, CDR1 is MNHEY, CDR2 SMNVEV (reference sequence). Here the CDR3 reads CASRASGRWGETQYF. DNA for the CDR3: TGTGCCAGCAGGGCTAGCGGGAGATGGGGGGAGACCCAGTACTTC.

The J gene is TRBJ2-5, the V gene TRBV5-4; possible D gene TRBD2, 6 bases. The CDR3 loop spans 15 amino acids. V was trimmed by 2 bases and J by 2 bases, leaving 13 bases between them. CDR1 and CDR2 from the germline V gene are SGHNT and YYREEE (reference sequence). The CDR3 loop is CASSFDRGDQETQYF. CDR3 in DNA: TGTGCCAGCAGCTTCGATCGCGGGGATCAAGAGACCCAGTACTTC.

The chain employs TRBV27 and TRBJ1-5; D is undetermined. Deletions cut 10 bases from V and 2 bases from J, with 15 bases between. In germline, CDR1 is MNHEY, CDR2 SMNVEV (reference sequence). The CDR3 runs 14 residues. The CDR3 nucleotides are TGTGCCACCGCCACAGAGTTTGGCAATCAGCCCCAGCATTTT. Translation: CATATEFGNQPQHF.

Worth noting for this clone: At the DNA level, this CDR3 is encoded by other sequences in the same sample as well. The chain employs TRBV19 and TRBJ2-1; 10 bases are shared with TRBD2. CDR3 size: 14 residues. Germline-derived CDR1 and CDR2 are LNHDA and SQIVND (reference sequence). Trimming removed 5 bases from V and 2 bases from J; junction bases left unmatched: 0. DNA for the CDR3: TGTGCCAGTAGTCTAGCGGGAGCCTACAATGAGCAGTTCTTC. Its protein is CASSLAGAYNEQFF.

The V call is TRBV19, the J call TRBJ2-2; the D is unclear. Germline V gives CDR1 LNHDA, CDR2 SQIVND (reference sequence). The CDR3 has 13 residues. Trimming left V 4 bases short and J 2 bases short, with 5 bases between. Here the CDR3 reads CASSNINTGELFF. The CDR3 nucleotides are TGTGCCAGTAGTAACATAAACACCGGGGAGCTGTTTTTT. Full variable domain (rest looked up from reference TRBV19 and TRBJ2-2): DGGITQSPKYLFRKEGQNVTLSCEQNLNHDAMYWYRQDPGQGLRLIYYSQIVNDFQKGDIAEGYSVSREKKESFPLTVTSAQKNPTAFYLCASSNINTGELFFGEGSRLTVL.

This clone appeared a single time. The chain recombines TRBV28 with TRBJ2-1; the D is unclear. The CDR3 loop spans 13 amino acids. V lost 2 bases and J lost 2, with 4 bases in between. From germline, CDR1 is MDHEN and CDR2 SYDVKM. The CDR3 loop is CASSLVPYNEQFF. CDR3 sequence (DNA): TGTGCCAGCAGTTTAGTCCCCTACAATGAGCAGTTCTTC.

The table lists this clone with a count of one. The chain is built from TRBV5-6 and TRBJ2-1; the D gene could be TRBD1 or TRBD2 (6 bases each). V was shortened by 4 bases and J by 7 bases, with 12 bases between the two germline ends. Germline assignment: CDR1 SGHDT and CDR2 YYEEEE. The CDR3 runs to 13 residues. The CDR3 DNA is TGTGCCAGCAGCCGGGGGACACCGAATGAGCAGTTCTTC. Its translation is CASSRGTPNEQFF.

The chain carries TRBV7-2 and TRBJ2-7, with 8 nucleotides matching TRBD2. The CDR3 has 15 residues. Germline V gives CDR1 SGHTA, CDR2 FQGNSA. The V and J ends lost 2 bases and 0 bases, in that order; junction bases with no gene match: 3. This CDR3 is CASSLSLAGSYEQYF. In DNA form, the CDR3 reads TGTGCCAGCAGCTTAAGCCTAGCGGGCTCCTACGAGCAGTACTTC. Based on the CDR3 plus reference TRBV7-2 and TRBJ2-7, the full variable domain is GAGVSQSPSNKVTEKGKDVELRCDPISGHTALYWYRQSLGQGLEFLIYFQGNSAPDKSGLPSDRFSAERTGGSVSTLTIQRTQQEDSAVYLCASSLSLAGSYEQYFGPGTRLTVT.

The rearrangement uses TRBV29-1 and TRBJ2-1; D remains ambiguous. V lost 1 base to trimming and J lost 9 bases, with 7 bases between them. The CDR3 is made up of 11 amino acids. Germline loops: CDR1 SQVTM, CDR2 ANQGSEA. DNA of the CDR3: TGCAGCGTTGAAGGGTCGATTGAGCAGTTCTTC. Protein product: CSVEGSIEQFF.

The chain is built from TRBV28 and TRBJ1-2, with 8 bases identical to TRBD1. The ends lost 6 bases at V and 7 bases at J; junction bases unmatched: 22. This CDR3 has 18 amino acids. From germline, CDR1 is MDHEN and CDR2 SYDVKM. The CDR3 coding sequence is TGTGCCAGCAGGTCCCTCAAGATCAGGGACAGGACTACGGGTGGCTACACCTTC. As protein: CASRSLKIRDRTTGGYTF.

J is TRBJ2-5 and V is TRBV9; 7 bases match TRBD2. The CDR3 is made up of 14 amino acids. From germline, CDR1 is SGDLS and CDR2 YYNGEE. With V trimmed by 2 bases and J by 3 bases, 4 bases remained unmatched. The CDR3 here is CASSVRGSEETQYF. Written as DNA, the CDR3 is TGTGCCAGCAGCGTCCGCGGGAGTGAAGAGACCCAGTACTTC.

The chain joins TRBV6-5 to TRBJ1-2, with D hard to call. CDR3 size: 15 residues. From germline, CDR1 is MNHEY and CDR2 SVGAGI. The V and J ends lost 2 bases and 0 bases respectively, with 10 bases between them. CDR3 region: CASSYTGVANYGYTF. CDR3 bases: TGTGCCAGCAGTTACACCGGAGTAGCTAACTATGGCTACACCTTC.

The chain uses TRBV9 and TRBJ2-5; a possible D gene is TRBD2 (6 bases). Germline V gene sequence: CDR1 SGDLS, CDR2 YYNGEE. The ends were cut back, 0 bases at V and 5 bases at J, with 14 bases in the middle. The CDR3 runs to 15 residues. The CDR3 DNA reads as TGTGCCAGCAGCGTAGTGGGGACTGGGGGGGAGACCCAGTACTTC. Protein sequence: CASSVVGTGGETQYF. Full variable domain (rest looked up from reference TRBV9 and TRBJ2-5): DSGVTQTPKHLITATGQRVTLRCSPRSGDLSVYWYQQSLDQGLQFLIQYYNGEERAKGNILERFSAQQFPDLHSELNLSSLELGDSALYFCASSVVGTGGETQYFGPGTRLLVL.

This chain uses TRBV9 with TRBJ2-7; TRBD2 is a possible D gene (5 bases). CDR3 length: 15 residues. Germline V gene lookup returns CDR1 SGDLS and CDR2 YYNGEE. The germline V and J ends were trimmed by 0 bases and 5 bases, with 15 bases remaining between them. The CDR3 sequence is CASSVGALHGNEQYF. Written as DNA, the CDR3 is TGTGCCAGCAGCGTAGGGGCCCTCCACGGGAACGAGCAGTACTTC.

This clone was counted a single time. As DNA, the CDR3 is TGCGCCAGCAGCCAAGGAAGCGGGCTAGGCGAGCAGTACTTC. Amino acid sequence: CASSQGSGLGEQYF. V usage is TRBV4-1 and J usage is TRBJ2-5, with D possibly TRBD2 on 6 matching bases. The end of the DNA fits TRBJ2-7 better, so the J call may be wrong. CDR1 and CDR2 from the germline V gene are MGHRA and YSYEKL. CDR3 length equals 14 residues.

The gene calls are TRBV29-1 and TRBJ2-2; D might be TRBD2 (6 bases). The germline V gene has CDR1 SQVTM and CDR2 ANQGSEA. The length of the CDR3 is 16 residues. Trimming cost V 3 bases and J 5 bases, with 19 bases left between them. The CDR3 DNA reads as TGCAGCGTTGATATACCCGGGACTGAGGGGACCGGGGAGCTGTTTTTT. The encoded protein is CSVDIPGTEGTGELFF.

This chain uses TRBV5-4 with TRBJ1-1; unclear D gene. The CDR3 spans 15 residues. CDR1 and CDR2 from the germline V gene are SGHNT and YYREEE (reference sequence). V lost 0 bases, J lost 4 bases, and 13 bases lay in between. The CDR3 is CASSLDWREGTEAFF. The CDR3 nucleotides read TGTGCCAGCAGCTTGGATTGGAGGGAGGGCACTGAAGCTTTCTTT.